The 5 T cell receptor beta chains listed next were all sequenced from one sample in a study of cytomegalovirus exposure and HLA in healthy donors. Primers for the PCR totalled 60 Vbeta and 13 Jbeta. Profiled with immunoSEQ multiplex PCR; TCRdb holds only in-frame clones, not every one. The table records 55,000 to 80,000 clones, around 67% of them present only once. What was sequenced was PBMCs. These receptors originate from a woman in her thirties in good health and CMV-seronegative.

This chain links TRBV7-9 with TRBJ1-2; D might be TRBD1 (6 bases). V was clipped by 4 bases and J by 4 bases, with 10 bases between them. The germline gives CDR1 SEHNR, CDR2 FQNEAQ (reference sequence). This CDR3 region has 13 residues. The DNA of the CDR3 is TGTGCCAGCAGCTGGACAGATTCCTATGGCTACACCTTC. Translation: CASSWTDSYGYTF.

The rearrangement links TRBV13 to TRBJ2-1; 16 bases match TRBD2. V dropped 1 base and J dropped 8; count of bases not matched to a gene: 2. This CDR3 has 16 residues. The germline CDR1 and CDR2 sequences are PRHDT and FYEKMQ (reference sequence). CDR3 DNA: TGTGCCAGCAGCTTAGCCGGGACTAGCGGGGGGGATGAGCAGTTCTTC. Translating gives CASSLAGTSGGDEQFF.

For this clone: The junction departs from the called germline gene at one end, perhaps through a read error. The chain links TRBV10-3 to TRBJ1-5; 7 nucleotides agree with TRBD1. The CDR3 has 14 amino acids. Looked up from germline, CDR1 is ENHRY and CDR2 is SYGVKD. Written as DNA, the CDR3 is TGTGCCATCAGTGTGACAGGGAGCGACCAGCCCCGGCATTTT. Encoded protein: CAISVTGSDQPRHF.

This rearrangement joins TRBV5-4 to TRBJ2-5; 7 bases are shared with TRBD2. The length of the CDR3 is 16 residues. Germline V gene sequence: CDR1 SGHNT, CDR2 YYREEE (reference sequence). V shed 3 bases, J shed 5 bases, and the junction held 13 bases outside the gene matches. The CDR3 spells CASSSPGGPTGETQYF. The CDR3 region has the DNA TGTGCCAGCAGCTCCCCGGGGGGTCCAACGGGGGAGACCCAGTACTTC. The entire variable domain, with the rest obtained from reference TRBV5-4 and TRBJ2-5, is as follows: ETGVTQSPTHLIKTRGQQVTLRCSSQSGHNTVSWYQQALGQGPQFIFQYYREEENGRGNFPPRFSGLQFPNYSSELNVNALELDDSALYLCASSSPGGPTGETQYFGPGTRLLVL.

The V call is TRBV7-3, the J call TRBJ2-1, with 8 bases that match TRBD2. The CDR3 length is 16 residues. Trimming took 5 bases from V and 4 from J; bases not matched to a gene: 10. The V gene's germline CDR1 is SGHTA and CDR2 FQGTGA. As DNA, the CDR3 is TGTGCCAGCAGCCCAAGCTGGGCGGGGGGATACAATGAGCAGTTCTTC. Amino acid sequence: CASSPSWAGGYNEQFF.